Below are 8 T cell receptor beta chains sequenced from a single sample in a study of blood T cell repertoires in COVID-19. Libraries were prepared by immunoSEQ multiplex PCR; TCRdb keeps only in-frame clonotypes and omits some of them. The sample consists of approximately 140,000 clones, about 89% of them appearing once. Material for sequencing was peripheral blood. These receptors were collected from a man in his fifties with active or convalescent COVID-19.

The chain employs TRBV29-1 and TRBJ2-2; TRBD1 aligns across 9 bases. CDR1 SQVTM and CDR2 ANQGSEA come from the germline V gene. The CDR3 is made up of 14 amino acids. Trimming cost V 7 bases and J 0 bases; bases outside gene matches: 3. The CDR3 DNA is TGCAGCGCCGGACAGGGGTCGAACACCGGGGAGCTGTTTTTT. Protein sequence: CSAGQGSNTGELFF.

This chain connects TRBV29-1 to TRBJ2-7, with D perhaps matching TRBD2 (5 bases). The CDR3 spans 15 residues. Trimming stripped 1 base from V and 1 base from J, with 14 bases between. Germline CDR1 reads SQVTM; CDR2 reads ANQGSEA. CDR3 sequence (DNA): TGCAGCGTTGAAGTTATCCTAGCTTTTTCCTACGAGCAGTACTTC. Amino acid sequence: CSVEVILAFSYEQYF.

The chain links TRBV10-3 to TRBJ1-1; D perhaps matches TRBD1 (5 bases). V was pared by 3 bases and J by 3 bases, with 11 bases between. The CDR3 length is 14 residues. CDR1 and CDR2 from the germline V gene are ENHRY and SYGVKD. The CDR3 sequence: CAISDPRGDTEAFF. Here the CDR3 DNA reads TGTGCCATCAGTGATCCTCGGGGGGACACTGAAGCTTTCTTT.

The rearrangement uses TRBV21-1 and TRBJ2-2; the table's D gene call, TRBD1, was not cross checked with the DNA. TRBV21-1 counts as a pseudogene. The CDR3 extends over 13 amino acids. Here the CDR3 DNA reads TGTGCCAGCAGAAACAGGGTTGATCAGGAGCTGTTTTTT. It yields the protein CASRNRVDQELFF.

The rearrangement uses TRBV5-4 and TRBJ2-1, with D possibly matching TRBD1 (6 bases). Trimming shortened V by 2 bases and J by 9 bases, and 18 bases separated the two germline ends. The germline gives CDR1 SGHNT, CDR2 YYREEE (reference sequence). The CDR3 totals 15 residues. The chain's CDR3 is CASSFRNRELSEQFF. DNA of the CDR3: TGTGCCAGCAGCTTCCGGAACAGGGAATTATCTGAGCAGTTCTTC.

The CDR3 loop reads CASSETGVSYNSPLHF. DNA of the CDR3: TGTGCCAGCAGTGAAACCGGGGTGTCCTATAATTCACCCCTCCACTTT. V and J are TRBV6-1 and TRBJ1-6; D not resolved. The CDR3 totals 16 residues. Germline V gene sequence: CDR1 MNHNS, CDR2 SASEGT. V lost 2 bases and J 1 base, leaving 9 bases between the germline ends.

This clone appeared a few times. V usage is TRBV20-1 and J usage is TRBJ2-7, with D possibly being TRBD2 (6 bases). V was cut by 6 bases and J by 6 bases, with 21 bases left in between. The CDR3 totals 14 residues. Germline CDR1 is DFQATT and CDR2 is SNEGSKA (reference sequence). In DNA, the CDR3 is TGCAGTGCCAGTGGACCGGGAGCGGTGGGCGAGCAGTACTTC. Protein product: CSASGPGAVGEQYF.

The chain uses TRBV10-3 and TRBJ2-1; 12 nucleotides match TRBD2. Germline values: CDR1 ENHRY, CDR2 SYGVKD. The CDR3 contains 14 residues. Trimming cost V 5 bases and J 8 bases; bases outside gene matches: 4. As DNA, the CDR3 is TGTGCCATCAGTCAGACTAGCGGGAGTGATGAGCAGTTCTTC. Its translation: CAISQTSGSDEQFF.